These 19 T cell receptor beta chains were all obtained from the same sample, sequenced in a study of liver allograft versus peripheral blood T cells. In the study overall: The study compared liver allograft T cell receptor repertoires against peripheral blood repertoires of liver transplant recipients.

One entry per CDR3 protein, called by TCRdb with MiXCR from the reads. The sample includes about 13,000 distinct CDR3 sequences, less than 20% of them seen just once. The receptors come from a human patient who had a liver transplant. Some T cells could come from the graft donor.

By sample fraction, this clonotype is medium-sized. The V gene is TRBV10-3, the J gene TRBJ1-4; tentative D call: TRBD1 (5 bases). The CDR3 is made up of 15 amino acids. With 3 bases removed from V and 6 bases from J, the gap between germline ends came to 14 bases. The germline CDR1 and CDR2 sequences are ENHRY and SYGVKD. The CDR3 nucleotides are TGTGCCATCAGTGAAACGGGCAGGGAGGATGAAAAACTGTTTTTT. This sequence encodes CAISETGREDEKLFF.

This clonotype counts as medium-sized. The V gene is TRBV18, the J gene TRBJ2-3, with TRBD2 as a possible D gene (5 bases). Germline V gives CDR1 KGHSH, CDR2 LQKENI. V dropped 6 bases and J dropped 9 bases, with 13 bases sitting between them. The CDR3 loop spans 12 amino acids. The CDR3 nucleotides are TGTGCCAGCTCCCAATGGGGAGAGACGCAGTATTTT. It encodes CASSQWGETQYF.

CDR3 loop: CASSLTAGGGNEQFF. DNA of the CDR3: TGTGCCAGCAGTTTAACGGCGGGAGGAGGGAATGAGCAGTTCTTC. The chain is built from TRBV12-3 or TRBV12-4 and TRBJ2-1; 8 nucleotides align to TRBD2. The CDR3 has 15 amino acids. J was trimmed by 7 bases and V by 2 bases; bases with no gene match: 7.

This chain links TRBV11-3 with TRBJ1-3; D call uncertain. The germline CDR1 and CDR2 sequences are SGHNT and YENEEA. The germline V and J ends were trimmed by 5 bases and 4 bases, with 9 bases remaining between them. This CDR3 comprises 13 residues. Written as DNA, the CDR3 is TGTGCCAGCAGCCAAGGACTCGGAAACACCATATATTTT. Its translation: CASSQGLGNTIYF. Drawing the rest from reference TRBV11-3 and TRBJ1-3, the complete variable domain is EAGVVQSPRYKIIEKKQPVAFWCNPISGHNTLYWYLQNLGQGPELLIRYENEEAVDDSQLPKDRFSAERLKGVDSTLKIQPAELGDSAVYLCASSQGLGNTIYFGEGSWLTVV.

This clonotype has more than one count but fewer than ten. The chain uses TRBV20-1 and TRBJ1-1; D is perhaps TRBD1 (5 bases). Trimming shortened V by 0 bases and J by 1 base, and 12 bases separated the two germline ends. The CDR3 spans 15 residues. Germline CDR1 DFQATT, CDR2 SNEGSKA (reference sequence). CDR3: CSARDPVGANTEAFF. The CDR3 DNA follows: TGCAGTGCTAGAGATCCCGTCGGGGCGAACACTGAAGCTTTCTTT.

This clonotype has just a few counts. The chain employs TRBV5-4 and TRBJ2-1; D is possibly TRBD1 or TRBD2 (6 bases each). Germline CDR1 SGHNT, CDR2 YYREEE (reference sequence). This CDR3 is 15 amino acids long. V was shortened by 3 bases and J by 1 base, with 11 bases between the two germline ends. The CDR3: CASSWRDKSYNEQFF. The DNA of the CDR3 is TGTGCCAGCAGCTGGCGGGACAAGTCCTACAATGAGCAGTTCTTC.

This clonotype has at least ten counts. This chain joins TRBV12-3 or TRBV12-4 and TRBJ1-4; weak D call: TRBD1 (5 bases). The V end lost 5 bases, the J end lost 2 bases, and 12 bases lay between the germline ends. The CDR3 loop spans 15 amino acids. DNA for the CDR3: TGTGCCAGCAGTCCATCGGGACCCACTAATGAAAAACTGTTTTTT. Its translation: CASSPSGPTNEKLFF.

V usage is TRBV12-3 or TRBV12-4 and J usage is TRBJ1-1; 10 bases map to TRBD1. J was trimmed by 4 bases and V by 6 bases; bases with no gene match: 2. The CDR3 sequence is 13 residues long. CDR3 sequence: CASRGQGSTEAFF. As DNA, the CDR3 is TGTGCCAGCAGGGGACAGGGGAGCACTGAAGCTTTCTTT.

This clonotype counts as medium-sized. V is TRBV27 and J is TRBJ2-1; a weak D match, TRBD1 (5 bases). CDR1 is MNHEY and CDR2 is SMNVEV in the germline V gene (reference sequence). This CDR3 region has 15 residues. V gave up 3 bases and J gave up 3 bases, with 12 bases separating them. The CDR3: CASSLGPTIYNEQFF. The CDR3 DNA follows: TGTGCCAGCAGTTTGGGGCCTACGATCTACAATGAGCAGTTCTTC.

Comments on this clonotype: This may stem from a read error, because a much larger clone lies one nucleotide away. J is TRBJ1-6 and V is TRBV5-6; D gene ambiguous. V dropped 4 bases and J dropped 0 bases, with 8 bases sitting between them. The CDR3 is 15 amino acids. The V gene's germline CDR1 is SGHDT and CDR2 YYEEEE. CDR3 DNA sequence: TGTGCCAGCAGCCCGCGGATCTCCTATAATTCACCCCTCCACTTT. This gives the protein CASSPRISYNSPLHF.

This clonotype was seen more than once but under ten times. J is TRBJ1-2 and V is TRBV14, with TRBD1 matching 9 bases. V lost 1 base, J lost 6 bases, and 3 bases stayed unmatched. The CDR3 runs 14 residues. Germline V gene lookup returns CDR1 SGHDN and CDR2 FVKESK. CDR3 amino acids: CASSQVTGGDGYTF. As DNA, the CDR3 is TGTGCCAGCAGCCAAGTCACAGGGGGCGATGGCTACACCTTC.

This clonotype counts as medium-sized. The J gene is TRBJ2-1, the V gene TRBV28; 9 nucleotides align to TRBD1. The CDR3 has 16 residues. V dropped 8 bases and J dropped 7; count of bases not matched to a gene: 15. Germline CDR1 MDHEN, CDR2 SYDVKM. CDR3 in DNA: TGTGCCAGCCTCTACGACCCGGGACAGGGAGGAAATGAGCAGTTCTTC. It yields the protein CASLYDPGQGGNEQFF.

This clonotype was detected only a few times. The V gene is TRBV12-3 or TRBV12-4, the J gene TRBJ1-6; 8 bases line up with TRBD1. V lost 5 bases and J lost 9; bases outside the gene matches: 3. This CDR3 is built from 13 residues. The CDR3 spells CASSTTGGSPLHF. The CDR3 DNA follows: TGTGCCAGCAGTACAACAGGGGGTTCACCCCTCCACTTT.

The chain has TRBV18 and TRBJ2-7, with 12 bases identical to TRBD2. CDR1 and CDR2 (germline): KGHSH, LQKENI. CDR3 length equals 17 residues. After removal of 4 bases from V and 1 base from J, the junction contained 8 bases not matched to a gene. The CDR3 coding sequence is TGTGCCAGCTCACGTTTAACTGGACTAGCGGGATCCTACGAGCAGTACTTC. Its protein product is CASSRLTGLAGSYEQYF.

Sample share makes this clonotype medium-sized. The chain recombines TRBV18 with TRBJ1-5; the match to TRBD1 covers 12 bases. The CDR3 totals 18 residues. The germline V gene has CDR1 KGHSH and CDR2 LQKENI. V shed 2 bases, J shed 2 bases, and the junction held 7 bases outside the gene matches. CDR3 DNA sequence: TGTGCCAGCTCACCAAGGGGACAGGGGGCGCACGGCAATCAGCCCCAGCATTTT. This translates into CASSPRGQGAHGNQPQHF.

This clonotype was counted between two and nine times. The CDR3 is CSARDLGQRNSYEQYF. The CDR3 nucleotides are TGCAGTGCTAGGGACCTTGGACAGCGAAACTCCTACGAGCAGTACTTC. The J gene is TRBJ2-7, the V gene TRBV20-1, with a weak D call TRBD1 (6 bases). CDR1 is DFQATT and CDR2 is SNEGSKA in the germline V gene (reference sequence). With 3 bases removed from V and 0 bases from J, the gap between germline ends came to 18 bases. CDR3 length equals 16 residues.

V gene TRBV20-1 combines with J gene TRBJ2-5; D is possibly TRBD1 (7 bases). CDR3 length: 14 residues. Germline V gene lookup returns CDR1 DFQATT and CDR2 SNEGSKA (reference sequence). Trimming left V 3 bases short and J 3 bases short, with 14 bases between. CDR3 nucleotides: TGCAGTGCTAGGGCCCAGGGGGGCAAAGAGACCCAGTACTTC. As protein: CSARAQGGKETQYF.

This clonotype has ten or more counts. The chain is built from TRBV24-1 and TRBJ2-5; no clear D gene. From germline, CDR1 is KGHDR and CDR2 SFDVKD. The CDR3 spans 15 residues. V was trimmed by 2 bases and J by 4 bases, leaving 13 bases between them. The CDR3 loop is CATSDSAGLGETQYF. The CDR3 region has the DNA TGTGCCACCAGTGATTCGGCAGGTCTGGGAGAGACCCAGTACTTC.

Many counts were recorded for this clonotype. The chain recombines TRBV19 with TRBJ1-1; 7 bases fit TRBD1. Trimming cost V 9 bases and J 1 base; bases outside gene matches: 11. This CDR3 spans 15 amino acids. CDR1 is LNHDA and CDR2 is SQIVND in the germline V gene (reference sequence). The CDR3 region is CARGVLGQPNTEAFF. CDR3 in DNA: TGTGCCAGAGGGGTACTGGGACAGCCGAACACTGAAGCTTTCTTT.